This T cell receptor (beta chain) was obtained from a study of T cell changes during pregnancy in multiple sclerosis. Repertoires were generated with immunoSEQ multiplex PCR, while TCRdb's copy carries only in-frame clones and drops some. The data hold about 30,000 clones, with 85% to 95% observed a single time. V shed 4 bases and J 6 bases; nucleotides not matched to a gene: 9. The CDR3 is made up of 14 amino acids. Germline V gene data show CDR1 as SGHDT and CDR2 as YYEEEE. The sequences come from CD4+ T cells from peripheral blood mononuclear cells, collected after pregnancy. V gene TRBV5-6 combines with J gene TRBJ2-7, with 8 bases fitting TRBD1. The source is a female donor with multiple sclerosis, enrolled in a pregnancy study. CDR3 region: CASSHTGGRGEQYF. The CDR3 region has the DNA TGTGCCAGCAGCCATACAGGGGGTCGCGGCGAGCAGTACTTC.